The T cell receptor beta chain described here comes from a study of identical twins. To note about this clonotype: The antigen is unknown.

TCRdb itself ran the 5' RACE reads through MiXCR, one entry per CDR3 protein. The sample contains around 1.7 million distinct CDR3 sequences, less than 35% of which appear only once. Germline values: CDR1 SNHLY, CDR2 FYNNEI. V lost 4 bases, J lost 4 bases, and 16 bases lay in between. The CDR3 contains 15 residues. Donors were all healthy Caucasians. Study findings and constraints: Out-of-frame TCR alpha sharing observed in monozygotic twins exceeded model estimates. Conclusions were based on cross-sectional statistical analysis, without following the same donors. Cord blood beta clonotypes present at high abundance carried fewer insertions; no such pattern appeared in memory repertoires.

The sequenced sample was cord blood. The receptor's source is a newborn girl in good health. The chain has TRBV2 and TRBJ1-2; possible D gene TRBD1, 5 bases. CDR3 region: CASSGLQGWAYGYTF. DNA of the CDR3: TGTGCCAGCAGTGGATTGCAGGGATGGGCCTATGGCTACACCTTC.